This is a list of T cell receptor beta chains from one sample in a study of cytomegalovirus exposure and HLA in healthy donors. This table comes from immunoSEQ multiplex PCR, and its TCRdb copy is limited to in-frame clones, with some not included. The table shows about 130,000 clones, with around 72% occurring only once. Specimen: PBMCs. These receptors were collected from a middle-aged woman in good health and CMV-seronegative. Both conserved end residues are part of each CDR3. Each record gives: CDR3 DNA, CDR3 protein, clone size, V gene, J gene, D gene. The D gene is left open where the match is weak. The listing skips clone size in some rows; elsewhere it reads once, few, many or a size class.

TGCGCCAGCAGCCCTCTAACTAGCGGGGGGGCCATAGATACGCAGTATTTT	CASSPLTSGGAIDTQYF	-	TRBV5-1	TRBJ2-3	TRBD2
TGTGCCTGGAGTCGAGGGAATCCCCCGTACAATGAGCAGTTCTTC	CAWSRGNPPYNEQFF	-	TRBV30	TRBJ2-1	-
TGTGCCAGCAGCTTAGCGGACAGAACTAACTATGGCTACACCTTC	CASSLADRTNYGYTF	few	TRBV11-2	TRBJ1-2	-
TGTGCCAGCGGACGACGCGGACAGAATCAGCCCCAGCATTTT	CASGRRGQNQPQHF	few	TRBV6-5	TRBJ1-5	-
TGTGCCAGCAGCTTAGATCTGGGGCAAGCTTTCTTT	CASSLDLGQAFF	-	TRBV11-2	TRBJ1-1	-
TGTGCCAGCAGCCCCGGGGACACCGGGGAGCTGTTTTTT	CASSPGDTGELFF	-	TRBV5-4	TRBJ2-2	-
TGTGCCAGCAGCACCCTCCAGGGGGCAGTCGTCGGCAAAAACAGTCAGTACTTC	CASSTLQGAVVGKNSQYF	-	TRBV11-2	TRBJ2-4	TRBD1
TGTGCCAGCTCACCACGGGTCGTGGGGCAGGGCACTGAAGCTTTCTTT	CASSPRVVGQGTEAFF	-	TRBV18	TRBJ1-1	-
TGTGCCAGCAGCCGAGGGGGCCTTCCTCCCCACGAAAAACTGTTTTTT	CASSRGGLPPHEKLFF	-	TRBV5-6	TRBJ1-4	TRBD1
TGCAGCGTTGAATCACTAGCACCCTCTGGGGCCAACGTCCTGACTTTC	CSVESLAPSGANVLTF	-	TRBV29-1	TRBJ2-6	-
TGTGCCAGCAGTGCGGGAAGGGTCAAAAACATTCAGTACTTC	CASSAGRVKNIQYF	-	TRBV2	TRBJ2-4	-
TGCGCCAGCAGCACGACTAGCGGGAGAGTCGTAGATACGCAGTATTTT	CASSTTSGRVVDTQYF	-	TRBV5-1	TRBJ2-3	TRBD2
TGTGCCTGGGGAACAGGAGCATCCTACAATGAGCAGTTCTTC	CAWGTGASYNEQFF	-	TRBV30	TRBJ2-1	-
TGTGCCAGCAGTGAAGCGGCTAGAGAAGCTTTCTTT	CASSEAAREAFF	-	TRBV6-1	TRBJ1-1	-
TGTGCCAGCACCGAGGCAGGGCACAATCAGCCCCAGCATTTT	CASTEAGHNQPQHF	-	TRBV6-1	TRBJ1-5	-
TGTGCCAGCAGCTTCGATTGGGACAGAACCTCGAACACCGGGGAGCTGTTTTTT	CASSFDWDRTSNTGELFF	few	TRBV5-4	TRBJ2-2	TRBD1
TGTGCCAGAAGCTTGTATAACAGCCAAGAGACCCAGTACTTC	CARSLYNSQETQYF	-	TRBV5-3	TRBJ2-5	-
TGTGCCAGCAGTTTACAAACAGGGGGCGAGACTGAAGCTTTCTTT	CASSLQTGGETEAFF	-	TRBV6-6	TRBJ1-1	TRBD1
TGCAGTGCCTCCCGGACTAGCGGGACTTACTTC	CSASRTSGTYF	few	TRBV20-1	TRBJ2-7	TRBD2
TGCGCCAGCACCTCACAGGCGTTGAACACTGAAGCTTTCTTT	CASTSQALNTEAFF	once	TRBV10-2	TRBJ1-1	-
TGTGCCAGCAGCTTGGCCGGAGAGGCCGCCGGCTATGGCTACACCTTC	CASSLAGEAAGYGYTF	-	TRBV5-6	TRBJ1-2	-
TGTGCCAGCAGCCAGGGACTAGCGGGAGAGACCCAGTACTTC	CASSQGLAGETQYF	-	TRBV5-4	TRBJ2-5	TRBD2
TGTGCCAGCAGCCATGGACAGATCAATCAGCCCCAGCATTTT	CASSHGQINQPQHF	few	TRBV27	TRBJ1-5	-
TGTGCCAGCCCGACAGGGGGGGATCAGCCCCAGCATTTT	CASPTGGDQPQHF	-	TRBV28	TRBJ1-5	TRBD1
TGTGCCAGCAGCCCTAGCCCCTCACTAGCGGGATTAGCCAAAAACATTCAGTACTTC	CASSPSPSLAGLAKNIQYF	-	TRBV11-3	TRBJ2-4	TRBD2
TGTGCCAGCAGTACTACAGGCGATTGGGACTATGGCTACACCTTC	CASSTTGDWDYGYTF	-	TRBV27	TRBJ1-2	-
TGTGCCAGCAGTGTAGGAGCGGGAGGGTACGAGCAGTACTTC	CASSVGAGGYEQYF	once	TRBV2	TRBJ2-7	TRBD2
TGTGCCAGCAGCTTACTGGGACAGGGGAACACTGAAGCTTTCTTT	CASSLLGQGNTEAFF	-	TRBV5-6	TRBJ1-1	TRBD1